What follows are 30 T cell receptor beta chains derived from one specimen sequenced in a study of PD-1 blockade in classical Hodgkin lymphoma. Sequenced by immunoSEQ multiplex PCR; TCRdb stores in-frame clones only, minus some. This sample has 40,000 to 65,000 clones, with around nine tenths found just once. Documented time point: cycle 4 day 1 (C4D1), after five to seven weeks of nivolumab. All trial patients relapsed after autologous stem cell transplantation. The sample consisted of peripheral blood mononuclear cells (PBMCs), taken before the fourth cycle of nivolumab. The receptor source for this set is a human donor with classical Hodgkin lymphoma.

This chain uses TRBV28 with TRBJ1-2, with D tentatively TRBD1 (5 bases). The CDR3 runs 11 residues. V lost 11 bases and J lost 5, with 12 bases in between. CDR1 is MDHEN, CDR2 SYDVKM, per germline. As DNA, the CDR3 is TGTGCCTTAGGGACTACTTATGGCTACACCTTC. It yields the protein CALGTTYGYTF.

The V and J genes are TRBV9 and TRBJ2-1; 12 bases are a match to TRBD2. Losses at the gene ends were 2 bases for V and 15 bases for J; bases not matched to a gene: 6. CDR3 length: 13 amino acids. Per germline, CDR1 SGDLS and CDR2 YYNGEE. The CDR3 loop is CASSVRLAGDLFF. The DNA of the CDR3 is TGTGCCAGCAGCGTTCGACTAGCGGGGGATCTGTTCTTC.

This clone has a handful of counts. J is TRBJ1-5 and V is TRBV28; the match to TRBD1 covers 11 bases. The CDR3 is made up of 16 amino acids. Per germline, CDR1 MDHEN and CDR2 SYDVKM. V shed 5 bases and J 5 bases; nucleotides not matched to a gene: 8. CDR3 sequence reads: CASSPRDRGRYQPQHF. Written as DNA, the CDR3 is TGTGCCAGCAGTCCTCGGGACAGGGGGAGGTATCAGCCCCAGCATTTT.

The rearrangement links TRBV5-1 to TRBJ2-7; either TRBD1 or TRBD2 may fit D (5 bases each). This CDR3 is 13 amino acids long. Germline V gene lookup returns CDR1 SGHRS and CDR2 YFSETQ. V lost 5 bases, J lost 0 bases, and 9 bases lay in between. CDR3 in DNA: TGCGCCAGCAGTTATGGGGGCTCCTACGAGCAGTACTTC. Its protein is CASSYGGSYEQYF.

The V call is TRBV28, the J call TRBJ2-1, with 7 bases fitting TRBD2. This CDR3 has 15 amino acids. CDR1 and CDR2 (germline): MDHEN, SYDVKM. The V and J ends lost 7 bases and 3 bases, in that order; junction bases with no gene match: 9. The CDR3 DNA reads as TGTGCCAGCAATAAAAACGGCGGGAGCTACAATGAGCAGTTCTTC. This codes for CASNKNGGSYNEQFF.

The V and J genes are TRBV28 and TRBJ1-1, with 10 bases aligning to TRBD1. Germline CDR1 and CDR2: MDHEN and SYDVKM. With 6 bases clipped from V and 9 bases from J, the junction kept 13 bases outside the gene matches. There are 15 residues in the CDR3. CDR3 DNA sequence: TGTGCCAGCAGCTCCGGGACAGGGGCCGCCCGGAAAGCTTTCTTT. Residues: CASSSGTGAARKAFF.

The chain recombines TRBV15 with TRBJ2-1; D is unclear. The V end was cut by 1 base, the J end by 9 bases, with 10 bases between. Looked up from germline, CDR1 is LNHNV and CDR2 is YYDKDF (reference sequence). This CDR3 has 13 amino acids. As DNA, the CDR3 is TGTGCCACCAGCAGAGCCCCTAGTGGTGAGCAGTTCTTC. Protein product: CATSRAPSGEQFF.

The chain couples TRBV7-2 to TRBJ2-1; 9 nucleotides align to TRBD2. The germline V gene has CDR1 SGHTA and CDR2 FQGNSA. The ends lost 5 bases at V and 5 bases at J; junction bases unmatched: 13. CDR3 length: 17 residues. DNA for the CDR3: TGTGCCAGCAGCCCCTCCGCGGGGCGGGGGGGCCACAATGAGCAGTTCTTC. Translation: CASSPSAGRGGHNEQFF.

The chain combines TRBV29-1 with TRBJ1-2; D might be TRBD1 (5 bases). This CDR3 has 12 amino acids. V lost 3 bases to trimming and J lost 5 bases, with 10 bases between them. CDR1 and CDR2 from the germline V gene are SQVTM and ANQGSEA. CDR3 in amino acids: CSVDSEGYGYTF. Written as DNA, the CDR3 is TGCAGCGTTGATTCAGAGGGGTATGGCTACACCTTC.

This chain uses TRBV27 with TRBJ2-3; no clear D gene. V was pared by 0 bases and J by 0 bases, with 10 bases between. CDR3 length: 16 amino acids. Germline CDR1 MNHEY, CDR2 SMNVEV (reference sequence). The CDR3, as DNA: TGTGCCAGCAGTTTATCGTCGGCCTACAGCACAGATACGCAGTATTTT. This translates into CASSLSSAYSTDTQYF.

The CDR3, as DNA: TGTGCCAGCAGACGGACAGGGTATGGCTACACCTTC. Translated: CASRRTGYGYTF. The chain links TRBV27 to TRBJ1-2; the match to TRBD1 covers 8 bases. The CDR3 has 12 amino acids. V lost 6 bases and J lost 5; bases outside the gene matches: 2. CDR1 and CDR2 (germline): MNHEY, SMNVEV (reference sequence).

About this clone itself: One end of the junction fails to match germline, which may point to a read error. The rearrangement links TRBV29-1 to TRBJ2-1; D uncertain. Germline CDR1 is SQVTM and CDR2 is ANQGSEA. The CDR3 runs 14 residues. The CDR3 is CSAETGLSYNEQFF. CDR3 in DNA: TGCAGCGCTGAAACCGGCCTTTCCTACAATGAGCAGTTCTTC.

The rearrangement joins TRBV6-5 to TRBJ2-5, with 7 bases that match TRBD2. CDR3 length: 13 residues. Germline V gives CDR1 MNHEY, CDR2 SVGAGI. The V gene end was trimmed by 8 bases and the J gene end by 5 bases; junction bases not matched to a gene: 8. The CDR3 region has the DNA TGTGCCAGCTCTAGCGGTCGGAAGGAGACCCAGTACTTC. It yields the protein CASSSGRKETQYF.

V is TRBV28 and J is TRBJ1-3; no clear D. Germline-derived CDR1 and CDR2 are MDHEN and SYDVKM. There are 12 residues in the CDR3. Trimming took 8 bases from V and 4 from J, leaving 9 bases between them. The CDR3, as DNA: TGTGCCAGCTCCCGGGCGGGAAACACCATATATTTT. This sequence encodes CASSRAGNTIYF.

This rearrangement joins TRBV28 to TRBJ2-7; 7 positions match TRBD2. V lost 7 bases, J lost 4 bases, and 1 base stayed unmatched. Germline V gives CDR1 MDHEN, CDR2 SYDVKM. The CDR3 consists of 11 residues. The CDR3, as DNA: TGTGCCAGCATCGGGAGGTACGAGCAGTACTTC. Amino acid sequence: CASIGRYEQYF.

This clone has just one count. V gene TRBV5-4 combines with J gene TRBJ2-5; D gene unclear. CDR1 and CDR2 from the germline V gene are SGHNT and YYREEE (reference sequence). With 2 bases removed from V and 4 bases from J, the gap between germline ends came to 12 bases. This CDR3 comprises 14 residues. The DNA of the CDR3 is TGTGCCAGCAGCTTAGGCGGTTTGTTAGAGACCCAGTACTTC. This encodes CASSLGGLLETQYF.

The rearrangement uses TRBV15 and TRBJ2-1; D is perhaps TRBD1 (6 bases). Germline CDR1 reads LNHNV; CDR2 reads YYDKDF (reference sequence). This CDR3 is built from 14 residues. V lost 1 base to trimming and J lost 7 bases, with 11 bases between them. This CDR3 reads CATSRGTDRNEQFF. The CDR3 bases are TGTGCCACCAGCAGAGGGACAGATAGAAATGAGCAGTTCTTC.

This clone was found once. This sequence joins TRBV27 and TRBJ1-6; D not resolved. V lost 4 bases, J lost 0 bases, and 13 bases lay in between. CDR3 size: 17 residues. Germline V gene data show CDR1 as MNHEY and CDR2 as SMNVEV (reference sequence). The CDR3 here is CASSSLDADSYNSPLHF. The CDR3 region has the DNA TGTGCCAGCAGTTCTCTTGATGCGGACTCCTATAATTCACCCCTCCACTTT.

The rearrangement uses TRBV5-1 and TRBJ1-1; 8 positions agree with TRBD1. The V gene's germline CDR1 is SGHRS and CDR2 YFSETQ. V gave up 3 bases and J gave up 4 bases; unmatched junction bases: 8. This CDR3 is 15 amino acids long. This chain's CDR3 is CASSSWTGRGTEAFF. CDR3 in DNA: TGCGCCAGCAGCTCCTGGACAGGGCGGGGCACTGAAGCTTTCTTT.

This clone was counted once. The chain couples TRBV19 to TRBJ1-4; perhaps TRBD1 as D (6 bases). Between the trimmed V and J ends, which lost 3 bases and 3 bases, there was a span of 17 bases. Per the germline V gene, CDR1 is LNHDA and CDR2 is SQIVND (reference sequence). The CDR3 contains 17 residues. The CDR3 DNA reads as TGTGCCAGTAGTATGGGGAGGGCAGGGGCCCCTAATGAAAAACTGTTTTTT. As protein: CASSMGRAGAPNEKLFF.

This chain joins TRBV29-1 and TRBJ2-7; D unresolved. The germline V gene encodes CDR1 SQVTM and CDR2 ANQGSEA. This CDR3 has 13 amino acids. V lost 4 bases and J lost 0, with 10 bases in between. CDR3 DNA sequence: TGCAGCGTTGTTGCAGTCAACTCCTACGAGCAGTACTTC. It encodes CSVVAVNSYEQYF.

V gene TRBV11-2 combines with J gene TRBJ2-5; 15 nucleotides agree with TRBD2. Germline CDR1 and CDR2: SGHAT and FQNNGV. This CDR3 has 16 amino acids. Losses at the gene ends were 4 bases for V and 5 bases for J; bases not matched to a gene: 5. For the CDR3, the DNA is TGTGCCAGCAGCTCGAGGACTAGCGGGGGGGACGAGACCCAGTACTTC. Its translation: CASSSRTSGGDETQYF.

This clone showed up just once. The V and J genes are TRBV5-4 and TRBJ2-2, with 7 bases matching TRBD1. This CDR3 is 15 amino acids long. V lost 4 bases, J lost 1 base, and 4 bases stayed unmatched. Per germline, CDR1 SGHNT and CDR2 YYREEE (reference sequence). The CDR3 sequence: CASSKTGMNTGELFF. The CDR3 DNA sequence: TGTGCCAGCAGCAAGACAGGGATGAACACCGGGGAGCTGTTTTTT. Full variable domain (missing parts from reference TRBV5-4 and TRBJ2-2): ETGVTQSPTHLIKTRGQQVTLRCSSQSGHNTVSWYQQALGQGPQFIFQYYREEENGRGNFPPRFSGLQFPNYSSELNVNALELDDSALYLCASSKTGMNTGELFFGEGSRLTVL.

V usage is TRBV5-6 and J usage is TRBJ2-2; D is uncertain. Germline V CDR1 and CDR2: SGHDT, YYEEEE. V was trimmed by 2 bases and J by 3 bases, leaving 14 bases between them. This CDR3 region has 16 residues. The CDR3 protein is CASSFMGILYTGELFF. For the CDR3, the DNA is TGTGCCAGCAGCTTTATGGGGATTCTATACACCGGGGAGCTGTTTTTT.

The chain links TRBV25-1 to TRBJ1-1; D unresolved. V was clipped by 4 bases and J by 1 base, with 7 bases between them. The CDR3 runs to 13 residues. The germline gives CDR1 MGHDK, CDR2 SYGVNS. CDR3 coding DNA: TGTGCCAGCAGTGGACCGTGGAACACTGAAGCTTTCTTT. As protein: CASSGPWNTEAFF.

The J gene is TRBJ1-1, the V gene TRBV9, with D uncertain. The CDR3 extends over 14 amino acids. The V gene's germline CDR1 is SGDLS and CDR2 YYNGEE. Trimming shortened V by 3 bases and J by 2 bases, and 11 bases separated the two germline ends. The CDR3 bases are TGTGCCAGCAGCGCAGTAGGGCCCAACACTGAAGCTTTCTTT. This gives the protein CASSAVGPNTEAFF.

This clone occurred once. V gene TRBV9 combines with J gene TRBJ2-1; 9 nucleotides agree with TRBD2. Germline values: CDR1 SGDLS, CDR2 YYNGEE. V gave up 6 bases and J gave up 9 bases; unmatched junction bases: 7. This CDR3 region has 13 residues. CDR3 DNA sequence: TGTGCCAGCACCGAAATAGCGGGAGCTGAGCAGTTCTTC. Protein product: CASTEIAGAEQFF. Supplemented by reference TRBV9 and TRBJ2-1, the full variable domain reads DSGVTQTPKHLITATGQRVTLRCSPRSGDLSVYWYQQSLDQGLQFLIQYYNGEERAKGNILERFSAQQFPDLHSELNLSSLELGDSALYFCASTEIAGAEQFFGPGTRLTVL.

V usage is TRBV5-5 and J usage is TRBJ1-1, with D unresolved. This CDR3 has 14 residues. The V end was cut by 0 bases, the J end by 1 base, with 7 bases between. Germline V gene data show CDR1 as SGHKS and CDR2 as YYEKEE (reference sequence). This CDR3 reads CASSLAAGNTEAFF. The CDR3 DNA is TGTGCCAGCAGCTTGGCCGCAGGGAACACTGAAGCTTTCTTT.

The chain links TRBV27 to TRBJ2-2; 14 nucleotides line up with TRBD2. This CDR3 contains 16 residues. Unmatched junction bases numbered 6, after V lost 4 bases and J lost 8 bases. The V gene's germline CDR1 is MNHEY and CDR2 SMNVEV (reference sequence). CDR3 in amino acids: CASSSRLAGGPGELFF. The CDR3 DNA reads TGTGCCAGCAGTTCCAGACTAGCGGGAGGGCCTGGGGAGCTGTTTTTT.

V is TRBV18 and J is TRBJ2-7; D is possibly TRBD1 (5 bases). CDR1 is KGHSH and CDR2 is LQKENI in the germline V gene. The CDR3 loop spans 15 amino acids. V lost 6 bases to trimming and J lost 3 bases, with 18 bases between them. The CDR3 DNA sequence: TGTGCCAGCTCTCACGACAGAGACCACCTCTACGAGCAGTACTTC. Translation gives CASSHDRDHLYEQYF.